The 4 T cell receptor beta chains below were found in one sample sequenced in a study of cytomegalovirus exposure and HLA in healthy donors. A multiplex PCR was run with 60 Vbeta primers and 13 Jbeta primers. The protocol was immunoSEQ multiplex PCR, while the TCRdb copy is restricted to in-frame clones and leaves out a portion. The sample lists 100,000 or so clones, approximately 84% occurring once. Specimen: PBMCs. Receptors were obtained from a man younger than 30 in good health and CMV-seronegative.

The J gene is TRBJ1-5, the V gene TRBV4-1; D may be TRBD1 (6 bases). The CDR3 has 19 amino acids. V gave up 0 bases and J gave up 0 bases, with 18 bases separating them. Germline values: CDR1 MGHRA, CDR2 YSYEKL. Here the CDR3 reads CASSQDLSWTDISNQPQHF. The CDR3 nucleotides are TGCGCCAGCAGCCAAGATCTTTCCTGGACAGACATTAGCAATCAGCCCCAGCATTTT.

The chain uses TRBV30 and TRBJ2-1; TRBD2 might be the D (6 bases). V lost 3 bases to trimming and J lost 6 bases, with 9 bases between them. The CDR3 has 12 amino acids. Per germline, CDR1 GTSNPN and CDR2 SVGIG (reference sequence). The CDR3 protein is CAWRWGGNEQFF. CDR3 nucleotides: TGTGCCTGGAGGTGGGGAGGCAATGAGCAGTTCTTC.

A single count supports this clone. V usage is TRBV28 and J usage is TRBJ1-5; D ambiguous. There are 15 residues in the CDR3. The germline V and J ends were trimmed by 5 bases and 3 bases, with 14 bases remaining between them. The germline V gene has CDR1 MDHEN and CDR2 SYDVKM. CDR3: CASSAKRVFNQPQHF. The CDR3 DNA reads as TGTGCCAGCAGTGCCAAGCGCGTATTCAATCAGCCCCAGCATTTT.

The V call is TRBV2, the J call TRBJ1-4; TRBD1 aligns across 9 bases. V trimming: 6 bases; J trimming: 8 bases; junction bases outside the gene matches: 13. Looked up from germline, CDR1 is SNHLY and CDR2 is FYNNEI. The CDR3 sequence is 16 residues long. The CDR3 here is CASSNPRDRENEKLFF. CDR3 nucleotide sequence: TGTGCCAGCAGCAATCCTCGGGACAGGGAAAACGAAAAACTGTTTTTT.